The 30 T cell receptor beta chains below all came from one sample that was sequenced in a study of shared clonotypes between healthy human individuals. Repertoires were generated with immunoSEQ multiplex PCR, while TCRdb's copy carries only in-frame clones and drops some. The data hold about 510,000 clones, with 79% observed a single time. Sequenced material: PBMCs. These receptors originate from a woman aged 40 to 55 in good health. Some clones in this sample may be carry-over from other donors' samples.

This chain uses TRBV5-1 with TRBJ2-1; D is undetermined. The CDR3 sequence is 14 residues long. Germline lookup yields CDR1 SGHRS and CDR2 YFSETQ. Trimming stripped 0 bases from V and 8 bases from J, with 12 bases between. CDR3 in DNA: TGCGCCAGCAGCTTGGACTCCCCGAACGATGAGCAGTTCTTC. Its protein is CASSLDSPNDEQFF.

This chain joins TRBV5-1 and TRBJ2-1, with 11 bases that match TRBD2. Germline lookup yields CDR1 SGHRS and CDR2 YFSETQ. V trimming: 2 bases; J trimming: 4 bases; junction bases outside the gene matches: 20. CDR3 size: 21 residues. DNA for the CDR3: TGCGCCAGCAGCTTTCTGACCCAACTAGCGGGAGTGACTCATTATTACAATGAGCAGTTCTTC. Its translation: CASSFLTQLAGVTHYYNEQFF.

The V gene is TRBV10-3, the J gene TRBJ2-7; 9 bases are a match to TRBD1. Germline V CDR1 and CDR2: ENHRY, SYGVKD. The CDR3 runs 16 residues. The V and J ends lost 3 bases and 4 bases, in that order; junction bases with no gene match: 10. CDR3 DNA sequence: TGTGCCATCAGTGATTTCGACAGGGGGGGTTCTTACGAGCAGTACTTC. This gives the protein CAISDFDRGGSYEQYF.

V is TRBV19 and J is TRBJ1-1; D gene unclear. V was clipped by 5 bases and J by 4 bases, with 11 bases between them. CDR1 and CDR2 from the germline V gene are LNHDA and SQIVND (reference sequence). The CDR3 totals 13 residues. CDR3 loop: CASSPTGVTEAFF. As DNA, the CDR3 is TGTGCCAGTAGTCCAACTGGGGTCACTGAAGCTTTCTTT.

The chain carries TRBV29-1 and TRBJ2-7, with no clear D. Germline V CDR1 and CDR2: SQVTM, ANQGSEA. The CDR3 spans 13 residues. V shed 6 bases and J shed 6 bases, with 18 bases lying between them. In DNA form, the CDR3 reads TGCAGCGTCGACCCTAGTGGGGTTGGCGAGCAGTACTTC. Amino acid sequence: CSVDPSGVGEQYF.

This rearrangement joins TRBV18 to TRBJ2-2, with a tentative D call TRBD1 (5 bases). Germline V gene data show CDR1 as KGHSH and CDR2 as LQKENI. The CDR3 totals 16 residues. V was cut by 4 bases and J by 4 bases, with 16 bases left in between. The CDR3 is CASSLAQGYGTGELFF. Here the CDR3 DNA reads TGTGCCAGCTCACTCGCTCAGGGTTACGGCACCGGGGAGCTGTTTTTT.

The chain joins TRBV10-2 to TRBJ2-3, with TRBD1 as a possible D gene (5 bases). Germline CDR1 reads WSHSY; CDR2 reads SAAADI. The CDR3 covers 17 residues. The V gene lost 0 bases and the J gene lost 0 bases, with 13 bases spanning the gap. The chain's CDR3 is CASSESGQSPSTDTQYF. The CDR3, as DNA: TGCGCCAGCAGTGAGTCGGGGCAATCCCCTAGCACAGATACGCAGTATTTT.

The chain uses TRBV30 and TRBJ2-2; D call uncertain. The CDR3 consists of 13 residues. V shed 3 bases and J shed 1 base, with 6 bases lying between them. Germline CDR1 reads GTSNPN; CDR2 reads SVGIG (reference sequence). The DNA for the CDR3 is TGTGCCTGGAGGCCAGAGAACACCGGGGAGCTGTTTTTT. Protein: CAWRPENTGELFF.

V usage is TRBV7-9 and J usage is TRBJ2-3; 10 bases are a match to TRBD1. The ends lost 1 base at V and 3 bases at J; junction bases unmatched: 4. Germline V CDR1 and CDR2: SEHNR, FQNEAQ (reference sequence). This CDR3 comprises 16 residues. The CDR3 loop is CASSLGRTGGTDTQYF. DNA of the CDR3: TGTGCCAGCAGCTTAGGGCGGACAGGGGGGACAGATACGCAGTATTTT.

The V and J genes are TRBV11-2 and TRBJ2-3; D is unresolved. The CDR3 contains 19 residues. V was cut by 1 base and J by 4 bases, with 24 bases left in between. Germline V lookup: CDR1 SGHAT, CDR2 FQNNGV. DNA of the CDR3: TGTGCCAGCAGCTTAGTTAGAGACTCCCTTGCATCGAGGTCAGATACGCAGTATTTT. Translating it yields CASSLVRDSLASRSDTQYF.

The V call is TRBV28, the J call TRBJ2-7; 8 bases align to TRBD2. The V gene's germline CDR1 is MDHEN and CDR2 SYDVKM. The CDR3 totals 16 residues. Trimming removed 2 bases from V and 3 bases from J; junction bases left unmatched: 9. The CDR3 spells CASSLLIAGNLYEQYF. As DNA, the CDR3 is TGTGCCAGCAGTTTACTGATAGCGGGAAATCTCTACGAGCAGTACTTC.

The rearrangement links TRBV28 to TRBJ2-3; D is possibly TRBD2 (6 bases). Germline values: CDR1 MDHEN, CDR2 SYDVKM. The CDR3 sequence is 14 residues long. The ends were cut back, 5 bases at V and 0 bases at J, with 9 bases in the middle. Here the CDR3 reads CASSRAGSTDTQYF. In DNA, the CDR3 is TGTGCCAGCAGTCGCGCGGGGAGCACAGATACGCAGTATTTT.

The CDR3 loop is CASSLTDGNTIYF. The CDR3 region has the DNA TGCGCCAGCAGCCTTACGGACGGGAACACCATATATTTT. This chain links TRBV5-1 with TRBJ1-3; D remains ambiguous. This CDR3 spans 13 amino acids. CDR1 SGHRS and CDR2 YFSETQ come from the germline V gene. The germline V and J ends were trimmed by 4 bases and 7 bases, with 12 bases remaining between them. The full variable domain, in which reference TRBV5-1 and TRBJ1-3 provide the parts outside the CDR3, is KAGVTQTPRYLIKTRGQQVTLSCSPISGHRSVSWYQQTPGQGLQFLFEYFSETQRNKGNFPGRFSGRQFSNSRSEMNVSTLELGDSALYLCASSLTDGNTIYFGEGSWLTVV.

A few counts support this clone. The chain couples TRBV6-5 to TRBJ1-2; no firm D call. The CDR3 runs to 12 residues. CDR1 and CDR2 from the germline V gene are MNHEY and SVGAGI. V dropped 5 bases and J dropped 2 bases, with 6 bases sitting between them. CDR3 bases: TGTGCCAGCAGTACACCAAACTATGGCTACACCTTC. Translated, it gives CASSTPNYGYTF.

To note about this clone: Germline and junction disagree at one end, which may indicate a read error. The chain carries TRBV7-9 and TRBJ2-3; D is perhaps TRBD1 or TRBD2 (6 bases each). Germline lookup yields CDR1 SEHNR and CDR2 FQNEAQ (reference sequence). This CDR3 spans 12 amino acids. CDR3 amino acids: CASSLAGGGGGF. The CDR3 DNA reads TGTGCCAGCAGCTTAGCCGGGGGCGGCGGCGGTTTT.

The chain's CDR3 is CAISDPSLAGLNYEQYF. The DNA of the CDR3 is TGTGCCATCAGTGACCCCTCCCTAGCGGGTCTTAACTACGAGCAGTACTTC. The V gene is TRBV10-3, the J gene TRBJ2-7, with 8 bases that match TRBD2. Germline CDR1 and CDR2: ENHRY and SYGVKD. Losses at the gene ends were 3 bases for V and 3 bases for J; bases not matched to a gene: 13. The CDR3 totals 17 residues.

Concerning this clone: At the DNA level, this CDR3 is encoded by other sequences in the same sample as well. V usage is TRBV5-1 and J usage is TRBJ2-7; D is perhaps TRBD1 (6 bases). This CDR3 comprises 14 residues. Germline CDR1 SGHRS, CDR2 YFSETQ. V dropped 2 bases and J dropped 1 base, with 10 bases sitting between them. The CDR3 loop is CASSFDRQSYEQYF. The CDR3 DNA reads TGCGCCAGCAGCTTTGACAGGCAATCCTACGAGCAGTACTTC. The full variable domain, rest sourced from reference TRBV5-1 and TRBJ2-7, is KAGVTQTPRYLIKTRGQQVTLSCSPISGHRSVSWYQQTPGQGLQFLFEYFSETQRNKGNFPGRFSGRQFSNSRSEMNVSTLELGDSALYLCASSFDRQSYEQYFGPGTRLTVT.

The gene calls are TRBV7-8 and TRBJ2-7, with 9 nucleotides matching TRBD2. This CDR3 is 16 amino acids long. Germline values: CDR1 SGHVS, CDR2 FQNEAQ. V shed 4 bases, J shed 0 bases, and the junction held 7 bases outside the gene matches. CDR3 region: CASSSRTSVLSYEQYF. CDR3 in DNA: TGTGCCAGCAGCTCAAGGACTAGCGTCCTCTCCTACGAGCAGTACTTC.

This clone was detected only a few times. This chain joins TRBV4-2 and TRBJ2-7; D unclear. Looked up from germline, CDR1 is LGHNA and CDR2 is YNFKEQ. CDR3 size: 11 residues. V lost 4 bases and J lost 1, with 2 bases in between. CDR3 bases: TGTGCCAGCAGCCGATCCTACGAGCAGTACTTC. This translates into CASSRSYEQYF.

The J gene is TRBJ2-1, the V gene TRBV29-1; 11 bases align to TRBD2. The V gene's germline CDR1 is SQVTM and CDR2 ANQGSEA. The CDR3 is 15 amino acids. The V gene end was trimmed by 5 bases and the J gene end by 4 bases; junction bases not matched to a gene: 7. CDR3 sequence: CSVPRGLAEYNEQFF. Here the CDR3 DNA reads TGCAGCGTTCCACGGGGACTAGCGGAGTACAATGAGCAGTTCTTC.

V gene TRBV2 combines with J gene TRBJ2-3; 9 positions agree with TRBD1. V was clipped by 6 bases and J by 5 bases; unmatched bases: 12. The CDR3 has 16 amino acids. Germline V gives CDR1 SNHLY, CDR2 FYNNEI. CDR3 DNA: TGTGCCAGCAGGTCCCGTACAGGGGGCGCCGGAGATACGCAGTATTTT. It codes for CASRSRTGGAGDTQYF.

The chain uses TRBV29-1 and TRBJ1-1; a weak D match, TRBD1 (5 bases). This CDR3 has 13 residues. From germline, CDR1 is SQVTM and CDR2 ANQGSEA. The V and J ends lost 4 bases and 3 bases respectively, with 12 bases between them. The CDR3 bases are TGCAGCGTTGGGGCAGGAGGGGACACTGAAGCTTTCTTT. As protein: CSVGAGGDTEAFF.

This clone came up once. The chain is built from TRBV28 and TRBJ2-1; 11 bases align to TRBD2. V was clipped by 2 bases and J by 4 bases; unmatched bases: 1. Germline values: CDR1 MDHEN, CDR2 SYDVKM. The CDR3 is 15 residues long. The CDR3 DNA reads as TGTGCCAGCAGTTTAATAGCGGGAGGGTACAATGAGCAGTTCTTC. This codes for CASSLIAGGYNEQFF. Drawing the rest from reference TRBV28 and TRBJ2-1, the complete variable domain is DVKVTQSSRYLVKRTGEKVFLECVQDMDHENMFWYRQDPGLGLRLIYFSYDVKMKEKGDIPEGYSVSREKKERFSLILESASTNQTSMYLCASSLIAGGYNEQFFGPGTRLTVL.

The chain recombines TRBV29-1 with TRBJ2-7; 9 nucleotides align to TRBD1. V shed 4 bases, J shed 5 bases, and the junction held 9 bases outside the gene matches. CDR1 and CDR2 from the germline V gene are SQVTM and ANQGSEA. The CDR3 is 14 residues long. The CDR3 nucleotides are TGCAGCGTTGCGAGGGGGGACAGGGCCCACGAGCAGTACTTC. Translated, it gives CSVARGDRAHEQYF.

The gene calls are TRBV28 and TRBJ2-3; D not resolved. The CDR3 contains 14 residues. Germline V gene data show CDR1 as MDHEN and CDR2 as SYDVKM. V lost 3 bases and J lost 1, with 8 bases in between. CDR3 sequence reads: CASSFASRTDTQYF. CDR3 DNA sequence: TGTGCCAGCAGTTTCGCCAGCCGCACAGATACGCAGTATTTT.

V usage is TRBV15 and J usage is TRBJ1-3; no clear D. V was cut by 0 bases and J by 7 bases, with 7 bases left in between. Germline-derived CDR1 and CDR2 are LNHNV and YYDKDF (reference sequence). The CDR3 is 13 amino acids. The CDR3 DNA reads TGTGCCACCAGCAGAGACATGGGGAACACCATATATTTT. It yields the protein CATSRDMGNTIYF.

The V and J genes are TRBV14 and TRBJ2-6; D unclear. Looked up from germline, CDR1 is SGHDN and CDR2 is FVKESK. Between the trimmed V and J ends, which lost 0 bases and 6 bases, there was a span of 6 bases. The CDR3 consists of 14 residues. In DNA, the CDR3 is TGTGCCAGCAGCCAAGATAGGGAGGCCAACGTCCTGACTTTC. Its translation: CASSQDREANVLTF.

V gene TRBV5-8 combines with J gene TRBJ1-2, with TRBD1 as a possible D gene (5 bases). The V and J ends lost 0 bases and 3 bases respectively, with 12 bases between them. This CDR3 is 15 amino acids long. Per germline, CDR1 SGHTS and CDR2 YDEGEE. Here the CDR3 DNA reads TGTGCCAGCAGCTTGGCCGACAGTTACCACTATGGCTACACCTTC. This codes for CASSLADSYHYGYTF.

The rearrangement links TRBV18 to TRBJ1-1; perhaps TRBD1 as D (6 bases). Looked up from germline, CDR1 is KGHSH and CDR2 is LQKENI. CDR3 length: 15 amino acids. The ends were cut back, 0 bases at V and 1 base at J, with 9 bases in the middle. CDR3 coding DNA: TGTGCCAGCTCACCACCCGGGACAACGAACACTGAAGCTTTCTTT. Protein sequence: CASSPPGTTNTEAFF. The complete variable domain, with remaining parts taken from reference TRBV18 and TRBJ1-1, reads NAGVMQNPRHLVRRRGQEARLRCSPMKGHSHVYWYRQLPEEGLKFMVYLQKENIIDESGMPKERFSAEFPKEGPSILRIQQVVRGDSAAYFCASSPPGTTNTEAFFGQGTRLTVV.

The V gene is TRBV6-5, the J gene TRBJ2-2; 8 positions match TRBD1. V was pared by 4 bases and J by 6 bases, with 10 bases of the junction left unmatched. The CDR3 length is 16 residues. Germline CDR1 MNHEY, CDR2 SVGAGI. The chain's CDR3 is CASSSLDREVAGELFF. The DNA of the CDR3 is TGTGCCAGCAGTTCCCTGGACAGGGAAGTAGCCGGGGAGCTGTTTTTT.